One sample yielded the 18 T cell receptor beta chains listed below, sequenced in a study of CD8 T cells in Susac syndrome. When the RNA was reverse transcribed, random hexamers were used with an input of about 0.5 to 1 ug. MiXCR, run by TCRdb on the immunoSEQ multiplex PCR reads, gives a single entry per CDR3 protein. In the table there are under 85,000 distinct CDR3 sequences, 94% of which are singletons. The specimen sequenced was CD8+ T cells from PBMCs. The receptors come from a human donor with Susac syndrome.

The table lists this clonotype with a few counts. This chain links TRBV2 with TRBJ1-2; D unclear. CDR1 and CDR2 (germline): SNHLY, FYNNEI. The V gene lost 7 bases and the J gene lost 2 bases, with 8 bases spanning the gap. The CDR3 is 12 amino acids. CDR3 residues: CASKGTNYGYTF. CDR3 nucleotide sequence: TGTGCCAGCAAAGGAACGAACTATGGCTACACCTTC.

The rearrangement links TRBV6-5 to TRBJ1-6; TRBD1 might be the D (5 bases). The CDR3 runs to 18 residues. The germline V gene encodes CDR1 MNHEY and CDR2 SVGAGI. Trimming left V 0 bases short and J 6 bases short, with 18 bases between. CDR3 residues: CASSYSGDPLNRNSPLHF. CDR3 coding DNA: TGTGCCAGCAGTTACTCAGGGGACCCCCTGAATCGTAATTCACCCCTCCACTTT.

The chain joins TRBV7-6 to TRBJ2-5, with a tentative D call TRBD2 (5 bases). V dropped 5 bases and J dropped 5 bases, with 18 bases sitting between them. Looked up from germline, CDR1 is SGHVS and CDR2 is FNYEAQ. This CDR3 region has 15 residues. The chain's CDR3 is CASSPGSGDGETQYF. Here the CDR3 DNA reads TGTGCCAGCAGCCCTGGGAGCGGTGACGGGGAGACCCAGTACTTC.

This clonotype appeared once. The chain has TRBV12-3 or TRBV12-4 and TRBJ1-1; 7 nucleotides match TRBD1. Trimming cost V 6 bases and J 1 base; bases outside gene matches: 8. This CDR3 has 15 residues. The CDR3 is CASSPGTVRNTEAFF. DNA for the CDR3: TGTGCCAGCAGCCCCGGGACAGTTAGGAACACTGAAGCTTTCTTT.

This chain connects TRBV27 to TRBJ2-1, with TRBD2 matching 9 bases. The V gene end was trimmed by 2 bases and the J gene end by 8 bases; junction bases not matched to a gene: 7. This CDR3 has 15 residues. Germline V gene lookup returns CDR1 MNHEY and CDR2 SMNVEV (reference sequence). The CDR3 nucleotides read TGTGCCAGCAGTTTAGTTAGCGGGAGTCTCGATGAGCAGTTCTTC. Protein sequence: CASSLVSGSLDEQFF.

The V call is TRBV13, the J call TRBJ2-1; TRBD1 aligns across 9 bases. V shed 5 bases and J 8 bases; nucleotides not matched to a gene: 10. Germline loops: CDR1 PRHDT, CDR2 FYEKMQ (reference sequence). This CDR3 is 15 amino acids long. The CDR3 spells CASSPSGQGSDEQFF. For the CDR3, the DNA is TGTGCCAGCAGCCCCTCGGGACAGGGCTCGGATGAGCAGTTCTTC.

The rearrangement links TRBV3-1 to TRBJ2-1, with 8 bases fitting TRBD1. Germline CDR1 reads LGHDT; CDR2 reads YNNKEL (reference sequence). V lost 1 base and J lost 8; bases outside the gene matches: 7. CDR3 length: 15 residues. This CDR3 reads CASSQGAGGADEQFF. The CDR3 DNA follows: TGTGCCAGCAGCCAAGGGGCAGGGGGCGCCGATGAGCAGTTCTTC.

The V call is TRBV11-2, the J call TRBJ2-7; no firm D call. V lost 5 bases to trimming and J lost 0 bases, with 11 bases between them. The CDR3 totals 14 residues. The germline gives CDR1 SGHAT, CDR2 FQNNGV. This CDR3 is CASSPEYYSYEQYF. The CDR3 bases are TGTGCCAGCAGCCCAGAATACTACTCCTACGAGCAGTACTTC.

The chain carries TRBV20-1 and TRBJ2-7; D ambiguous. V was pared by 0 bases and J by 3 bases, with 12 bases between. The CDR3 spans 14 residues. Germline CDR1 reads DFQATT; CDR2 reads SNEGSKA (reference sequence). The CDR3 protein is CSARDHLRNYEQYF. CDR3 DNA sequence: TGCAGTGCTAGAGACCACCTGAGAAACTACGAGCAGTACTTC.

This sequence joins TRBV2 and TRBJ2-3; no clear D gene. CDR3 length: 13 residues. V shed 1 base and J shed 2 bases, with 4 bases lying between them. Looked up from germline, CDR1 is SNHLY and CDR2 is FYNNEI. The CDR3 protein is CASSEGYTDTQYF. DNA for the CDR3: TGTGCCAGCAGTGAAGGGTACACAGATACGCAGTATTTT.

The V call is TRBV20-1, the J call TRBJ1-5; D is uncertain. The CDR3 sequence is 12 residues long. V was trimmed by 1 base and J by 3 bases, leaving 4 bases between them. Germline V lookup: CDR1 DFQATT, CDR2 SNEGSKA (reference sequence). CDR3 DNA sequence: TGCAGTGCTAGAGGTTACAATCAGCCCCAGCATTTT. It is translated as CSARGYNQPQHF.

The gene calls are TRBV7-2 and TRBJ2-7, with 13 bases fitting TRBD2. The CDR3 contains 15 residues. In germline, CDR1 is SGHTA, CDR2 FQGNSA. V dropped 4 bases and J dropped 2; count of bases not matched to a gene: 2. The CDR3 DNA reads TGTGCCAGCAGCTGGACTAGCGGGGGTACCTACGAGCAGTACTTC. Translated, it gives CASSWTSGGTYEQYF.

CDR3 sequence: CATSRDLNSPLVYGYTF. DNA of the CDR3: TGTGCCACCAGCAGAGATCTTAACAGTCCTCTTGTCTATGGCTACACCTTC. This chain uses TRBV15 with TRBJ1-2; D remains ambiguous. The CDR3 length is 17 residues. V was trimmed by 0 bases and J by 4 bases, leaving 18 bases between them. Germline CDR1 LNHNV, CDR2 YYDKDF (reference sequence).

V and J are TRBV4-1 and TRBJ2-1; possibly TRBD1 for D (5 bases). There are 15 residues in the CDR3. Germline loops: CDR1 MGHRA, CDR2 YSYEKL. The V end lost 1 base, the J end lost 10 bases, and 17 bases lay between the germline ends. The CDR3 region has the DNA TGCGCCAGCAGCCAAGGTTGGGGCGGATCCAACGAGCAGTTCTTC. Translation gives CASSQGWGGSNEQFF.

This chain joins TRBV7-9 and TRBJ2-1; D not certain. Per the germline V gene, CDR1 is SEHNR and CDR2 is FQNEAQ (reference sequence). CDR3 length: 12 residues. V dropped 0 bases and J dropped 8 bases, with 5 bases sitting between them. The CDR3 loop reads CASSLAVDEQFF. The DNA for the CDR3 is TGTGCCAGCAGCTTAGCCGTTGATGAGCAGTTCTTC. The full variable domain, its missing parts supplied by reference TRBV7-9 and TRBJ2-1, is DTGVSQNPRHKITKRGQNVTFRCDPISEHNRLYWYRQTLGQGPEFLTYFQNEAQLEKSRLLSDRFSAERPKGSFSTLEIQRTEQGDSAMYLCASSLAVDEQFFGPGTRLTVL.

This chain connects TRBV12-3 or TRBV12-4 to TRBJ1-3; TRBD1 is a possible D gene (6 bases). CDR3 length: 11 residues. The CDR3 protein is CVVGAENTIYF. For the CDR3, the DNA is TGTGTGGTGGGGGCTGAAAACACCATATATTTT.

The chain carries TRBV18 and TRBJ2-1; 7 nucleotides align to TRBD2. The length of the CDR3 is 17 residues. Germline CDR1 KGHSH, CDR2 LQKENI. V lost 0 bases to trimming and J lost 4 bases; unmatched junction nucleotides: 9. CDR3 sequence reads: CASSPPPRGRAYNEQFF. The CDR3 DNA follows: TGTGCCAGCTCACCACCCCCGCGGGGGAGGGCTTACAATGAGCAGTTCTTC.

This clonotype was found once. The V gene is TRBV5-4, the J gene TRBJ2-3; D unclear. The CDR3 totals 12 residues. V gave up 5 bases and J gave up 0 bases, with 4 bases separating them. CDR1 is SGHNT, CDR2 YYREEE, per germline (reference sequence). CDR3 DNA: TGTGCCAGCAGGGGGAGCACAGATACGCAGTATTTT. Amino acids: CASRGSTDTQYF.